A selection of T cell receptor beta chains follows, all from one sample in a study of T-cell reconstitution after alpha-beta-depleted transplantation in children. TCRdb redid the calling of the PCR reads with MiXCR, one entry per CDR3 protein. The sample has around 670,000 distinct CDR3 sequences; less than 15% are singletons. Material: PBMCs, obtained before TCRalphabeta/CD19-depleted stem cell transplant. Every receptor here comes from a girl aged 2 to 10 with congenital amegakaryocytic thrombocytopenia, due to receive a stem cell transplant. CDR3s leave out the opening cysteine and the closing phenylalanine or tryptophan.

CDR3 protein: ASSISGLAKNIQY; V gene: TRBV19; J gene: TRBJ2-4
CDR3 protein: ASSEARDAYT; V gene: TRBV6-1; J gene: TRBJ1-2
CDR3 protein: ASSLVLIQETQY; V gene: TRBV5-1; J gene: TRBJ2-5
CDR3 protein: ASSYSRGQEQF; V gene: TRBV6-5; J gene: TRBJ2-1
CDR3 protein: SAPSPGLAVNEQF; V gene: TRBV29-1; J gene: TRBJ2-1
CDR3 protein: ATSRGTRTDTQY; V gene: TRBV15; J gene: TRBJ2-3
CDR3 protein: SVEVPGTGSSWANVLT; V gene: TRBV29-1; J gene: TRBJ2-6
CDR3 protein: ASSLVGTGLGNEQF; V gene: TRBV5-1; J gene: TRBJ2-1
CDR3 protein: ASSLDGLRGNEQY; V gene: TRBV5-1; J gene: TRBJ2-7
CDR3 protein: ACSRGASGRASLYNEQF; V gene: TRBV12-3/TRBV12-4; J gene: TRBJ2-1